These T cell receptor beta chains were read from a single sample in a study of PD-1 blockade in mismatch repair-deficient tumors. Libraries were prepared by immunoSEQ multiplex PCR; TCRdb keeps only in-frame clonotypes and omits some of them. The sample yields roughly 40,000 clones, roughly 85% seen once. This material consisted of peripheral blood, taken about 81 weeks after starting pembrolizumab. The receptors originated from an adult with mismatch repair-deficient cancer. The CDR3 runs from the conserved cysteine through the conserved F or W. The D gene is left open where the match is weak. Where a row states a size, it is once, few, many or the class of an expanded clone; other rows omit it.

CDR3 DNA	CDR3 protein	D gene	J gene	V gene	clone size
TGTGCCAGCAGTGAAGCAGGGGGCGCAGGGGGTGGCTACACCTTC	CASSEAGGAGGGYTF	TRBD1	TRBJ1-2	TRBV6-1	.
TGTGCCAGCAGCTTAGCGCCGTCGGGGGGACAGGGGCCAGGAGAAAAACTGTTTTTT	CASSLAPSGGQGPGEKLFF	TRBD1	TRBJ1-4	TRBV7-8	.
TGTGCCAGTAGTATAGGGGCAGGGCCTCAGCCCCAGCATTTT	CASSIGAGPQPQHF	.	TRBJ1-5	TRBV19	.
TGCAGCGGTTGGACAGACTCTGGAAACACCATATATTTT	CSGWTDSGNTIYF	.	TRBJ1-3	TRBV29-1	.
TGTGCCAGCAGCTTAGAAGGTAGCTACTCGACGGGAAACACCATATATTTT	CASSLEGSYSTGNTIYF	.	TRBJ1-3	TRBV11-2	.
TGTGCCAGCAGGGGGACCAATGAGCAGTTCTTC	CASRGTNEQFF	.	TRBJ2-1	TRBV7-9	once
TGCGCCAGCCGGCCAGAACAGGTGAACACTGAAGCTTTCTTT	CASRPEQVNTEAFF	.	TRBJ1-1	TRBV5-1	.
TGTGCCAGCAGTTACGGACAGGGTTCAAATGAGCAGTTCTTC	CASSYGQGSNEQFF	TRBD1	TRBJ2-1	TRBV6-6	.
TGTGCCAGCAGCTTGGCCGGCAGCGGCGTGTACGAGCAGTACTTC	CASSLAGSGVYEQYF	.	TRBJ2-7	TRBV5-6	few
TGTGCCAGCTCACCGATGACGGGACAGGGAAACACTGAAGCTTTCTTT	CASSPMTGQGNTEAFF	TRBD1	TRBJ1-1	TRBV18	.
TGTGCCAGCAGCCGGGGGACAGGAACCTACGAGCAGTACTTC	CASSRGTGTYEQYF	TRBD1	TRBJ2-7	TRBV11-3	.
TGTGCCACTCGACTAGCGGGGACAGATACGCAGTATTTT	CATRLAGTDTQYF	TRBD2	TRBJ2-3	TRBV15	.
TGTGCCAGCAGCCAGAACTTGTTTGGCTACGAGCAGTACTTC	CASSQNLFGYEQYF	.	TRBJ2-7	TRBV27	.
TGTGCCATCAGTGGTGACAGCCGGGGCTACACCTTC	CAISGDSRGYTF	.	TRBJ1-2	TRBV10-3	.
TGTGCCAGTAGTGACGGAGGACAGATGGGTGAAAAACTGTTTTTT	CASSDGGQMGEKLFF	.	TRBJ1-4	TRBV19	.
TGTGCCAGCAGCTTAGCGGGGGCCCAGTACTTC	CASSLAGAQYF	.	TRBJ2-5	TRBV7-9	.
TGCGCCAGCAGTGAGTCCGGCGGGAGCAAGTTCAATGAGCAGTTCTTC	CASSESGGSKFNEQFF	TRBD2	TRBJ2-1	TRBV10-1	.
TGTGCCAGCAGCCCCACATCAGGGTCGTTCCACGAGCAGTACTTC	CASSPTSGSFHEQYF	.	TRBJ2-7	TRBV7-9	.
TGCGCCAGCAGTAAAACTAGCGGGATCACAGATACGCAGTATTTT	CASSKTSGITDTQYF	TRBD2	TRBJ2-3	TRBV5-1	.
TGTGCCAGTAGTATAGTAGGCTTTCAAGAGACCCAGTACTTC	CASSIVGFQETQYF	.	TRBJ2-5	TRBV19	.
TGTGCCAGCAGGGGTGGCTTGACAGGGGCAAAAAACACTGAAGCTTTCTTT	CASRGGLTGAKNTEAFF	TRBD1	TRBJ1-1	TRBV5-4	.
TGTGCCTCAATCCAGCGGGGGGGGTCCTACAATGAGCAGTTCTTC	CASIQRGGSYNEQFF	TRBD2	TRBJ2-1	TRBV11-3	once
TGTGCCAGCAGCCCGGGACTAGCGGGAGGTGCGGATACGCAGTATTTT	CASSPGLAGGADTQYF	TRBD2	TRBJ2-3	TRBV7-3	.
TGTGCCAGCAGTCCCGTACAGGGGAGGCAGCCCCAGCATTTT	CASSPVQGRQPQHF	TRBD1	TRBJ1-5	TRBV6-5	few
TGCGCCAGCAGCGAGGCAGGGGGGAACACTGAAGCTTTCTTT	CASSEAGGNTEAFF	TRBD1	TRBJ1-1	TRBV5-1	.
TGTGCCAGCAGCAAAGAGGGGGGACTAGCGGAAGAGGGGATTTTGTTCTTC	CASSKEGGLAEEGILFF	.	TRBJ2-1	TRBV21-1	.
TGTGCCAGCAGTTCCTCATCTAGCGGGAGTCCCTACGAGCAGTACTTC	CASSSSSSGSPYEQYF	TRBD2	TRBJ2-7	TRBV6-6	.
TGTGCCAGCAGCTTAGTCGAGGGGAGCTATGAGCAGTTCTTC	CASSLVEGSYEQFF	.	TRBJ2-1	TRBV7-8	.
TGTGCCTGGAGGGGGAGCACTGAAGCTTTCTTT	CAWRGSTEAFF	.	TRBJ1-1	TRBV30	.
TGTGCCAGCAGCAGCGGTACCGGGGAGCTGTTTTTT	CASSSGTGELFF	.	TRBJ2-2	TRBV9	.
TGTGCCAGCAGCTCACCAGCGGGGGGGACTAGTGAGGAGAATGAGCAGTTCTTC	CASSSPAGGTSEENEQFF	TRBD2	TRBJ2-1	TRBV13	.
TGTGCTAGCAGCCCCGAGCTTGGCGCTTTCTACGAGCAGTACTTC	CASSPELGAFYEQYF	.	TRBJ2-7	TRBV7-7	.
TGTGCCAGCAGTGAAGGCTTGGGTAAACTAGCCAAAAACATTCAGTACTTC	CASSEGLGKLAKNIQYF	.	TRBJ2-4	TRBV6-1	.
TGTGCCAGTTCACCAGTGGGAAACACTGAAGCTTTCTTT	CASSPVGNTEAFF	.	TRBJ1-1	TRBV18	.
TGTGCCAGCACCCAGACAGGGGGCGCATCCACTGAAGCTTTCTTT	CASTQTGGASTEAFF	TRBD1	TRBJ1-1	TRBV7-8	.
TGTGCCAGCAGCTTGGCCCCGTTCCATAGCAATCAGCCCCAGCATTTT	CASSLAPFHSNQPQHF	.	TRBJ1-5	TRBV5-8	.
TGTGCCAGCAGCAGGCAGACCCACGATGAAGCTTTCTTT	CASSRQTHDEAFF	.	TRBJ1-1	TRBV6-1	.
TGTGCCAGCAGCTTAACGTTCGCGGGACTAGCGGGAGTACCCGATGAGCAGTTCTTC	CASSLTFAGLAGVPDEQFF	TRBD2	TRBJ2-1	TRBV7-3	.
TGTGCCAGCAGGGGAGGGGACTACGAGCAGTACTTC	CASRGGDYEQYF	TRBD2	TRBJ2-7	TRBV2	.
TGTGCCAGCACTGCCCGAGGCTACACCTTC	CASTARGYTF	.	TRBJ1-2	TRBV6-1	few